These 29 T cell receptor beta chains were sequenced from one sample in a study of STAT5B mutations in CD4+ large granular lymphocyte leukemia. Assay used: immunoSEQ multiplex PCR; TCRdb lists only in-frame clones, some missing. Here the sample spans some 41,000 clones, 70% to 85% being singletons. Sequenced sample: CD4+ T cells from blood buffy coats. These receptors all stem from a human donor in good health.

This clone has more than one count but fewer than ten. This chain joins TRBV6-5 and TRBJ1-1; 7 bases are shared with TRBD1. The junction had 6 bases not matched to a gene; V was cut back by 7 bases and J by 4 bases. CDR3 length equals 13 residues. Germline V gene data show CDR1 as MNHEY and CDR2 as SVGAGI. CDR3 loop: CASNEQGSTEAFF. Written as DNA, the CDR3 is TGTGCCAGCAACGAACAGGGGTCCACTGAAGCTTTCTTT.

The chain combines TRBV7-2 with TRBJ2-7, with unresolved D. CDR1 is SGHTA, CDR2 FQGNSA, per germline. Trimming stripped 6 bases from V and 1 base from J, with 10 bases between. There are 13 residues in the CDR3. The DNA for the CDR3 is TGTGCCAGCAGGCATCAACAGTCCTACGAGCAGTACTTC. It translates to CASRHQQSYEQYF.

This sequence joins TRBV9 and TRBJ1-5; D is ambiguous. Germline CDR1 reads SGDLS; CDR2 reads YYNGEE. The CDR3 covers 15 residues. The germline V and J ends were trimmed by 0 bases and 4 bases, with 11 bases remaining between them. The CDR3 DNA is TGTGCCAGCAGCGTAGGAATGGAGCAAAATCAGCCCCAGCATTTT. Protein: CASSVGMEQNQPQHF.

CDR3 protein: CASSLMWTSGTYNEQFF. CDR3 DNA: TGTGCCAGCAGCTTGATGTGGACTAGCGGGACTTACAATGAGCAGTTCTTC. The chain joins TRBV5-6 to TRBJ2-1, with TRBD2 matching over 12 bases. The CDR3 contains 17 residues. The junction had 6 bases not matched to a gene; V was cut back by 1 base and J by 4 bases. The germline V gene has CDR1 SGHDT and CDR2 YYEEEE.

The chain has TRBV6-1 and TRBJ2-7; 10 bases fit TRBD2. Germline assignment: CDR1 MNHNS and CDR2 SASEGT. This CDR3 is built from 13 residues. V lost 6 bases to trimming and J lost 6 bases; unmatched junction nucleotides: 5. The CDR3 sequence: CASRPSGGLEQYF. Here the CDR3 DNA reads TGTGCCAGCAGACCTAGCGGGGGTCTCGAGCAGTACTTC.

This clone was counted a few times. V is TRBV11-2 and J is TRBJ1-5; D call uncertain. This CDR3 is built from 14 residues. Germline values: CDR1 SGHAT, CDR2 FQNNGV. Trimming removed 5 bases at V and 4 bases at J, with 12 bases between. The CDR3 DNA reads as TGTGCCAGCAGCCCGAGGACGGAAAATCAGCCCCAGCATTTT. Translating it yields CASSPRTENQPQHF.

The chain employs TRBV5-1 and TRBJ1-2; TRBD1 matches 8 bases. Germline CDR1 and CDR2: SGHRS and YFSETQ. V was pared by 0 bases and J by 8 bases, with 12 bases of the junction left unmatched. The CDR3 consists of 16 residues. The CDR3: CASSLEDRVGAGGYTF. For the CDR3, the DNA is TGCGCCAGCAGCTTGGAGGACAGGGTGGGGGCAGGAGGCTACACCTTC.

This chain joins TRBV30 and TRBJ1-6; D is ambiguous. V gave up 0 bases and J gave up 5 bases, with 5 bases separating them. Germline V gene lookup returns CDR1 GTSNPN and CDR2 SVGIG (reference sequence). The CDR3 length is 13 residues. The CDR3 DNA is TGTGCCTGGAGTGTACTTCATAATTCACCCCTCCACTTT. Its translation: CAWSVLHNSPLHF.

The chain employs TRBV2 and TRBJ2-1, with no clear D. Trimming took 8 bases from V and 0 from J, leaving 11 bases between them. Germline assignment: CDR1 SNHLY and CDR2 FYNNEI. This CDR3 has 14 residues. This CDR3 reads CASALRSSYNEQFF. The CDR3 DNA reads TGTGCCAGCGCTTTAAGAAGCTCCTACAATGAGCAGTTCTTC.

The chain has TRBV7-3 and TRBJ2-5; D call uncertain. Germline V CDR1 and CDR2: SGHTA, FQGTGA. Trimming removed 2 bases at V and 4 bases at J, with 8 bases between. The CDR3 is made up of 13 amino acids. Here the CDR3 DNA reads TGTGCCAGCAGCTTATTGGCATCAGAGACCCAGTACTTC. Translating gives CASSLLASETQYF.

This clone was detected only once. The chain employs TRBV19 and TRBJ1-2, with D possibly TRBD1 on 6 matching bases. Germline values: CDR1 LNHDA, CDR2 SQIVND (reference sequence). CDR3 length equals 12 residues. V was cut by 6 bases and J by 8 bases, with 13 bases left in between. For the CDR3, the DNA is TGTGCCAGTAGGTTACAGGGTCGGGGCTACACCTTC. The encoded protein is CASRLQGRGYTF.

The chain employs TRBV2 and TRBJ2-3; 7 bases are a match to TRBD1. The CDR3 has 14 residues. Germline assignment: CDR1 SNHLY and CDR2 FYNNEI. Trimming cost V 6 bases and J 2 bases; bases outside gene matches: 5. The CDR3, as DNA: TGTGCCAGCAGGTCGGGACAGCTCACAGATACGCAGTATTTT. Amino acids: CASRSGQLTDTQYF. Looking up the rest from reference TRBV2 and TRBJ2-3 gives the full variable domain: EPEVTQTPSHQVTQMGQEVILRCVPISNHLYFYWYRQILGQKVEFLVSFYNNEISEKSEIFDDQFSVERPDGSNFTLKIRSTKLEDSAMYFCASRSGQLTDTQYFGPGTRLTVL.

The chain carries TRBV19 and TRBJ1-2, with D possibly being TRBD1 (5 bases). CDR3 length equals 13 residues. The germline V gene encodes CDR1 LNHDA and CDR2 SQIVND (reference sequence). V was shortened by 5 bases and J by 2 bases, with 9 bases between the two germline ends. CDR3 coding DNA: TGTGCCAGTAGTGTAGGGACCAACTATGGCTACACCTTC. Amino acids: CASSVGTNYGYTF.

This clone was picked up a small number of times. This sequence joins TRBV2 and TRBJ1-5; D not certain. The germline V gene encodes CDR1 SNHLY and CDR2 FYNNEI. Trimming took 5 bases from V and 1 from J, leaving 12 bases between them. The CDR3 is 15 residues long. The CDR3 sequence: CASSSGSTSNQPQHF. The DNA of the CDR3 is TGTGCCAGCAGTAGTGGCAGTACCAGCAATCAGCCCCAGCATTTT.

The chain uses TRBV30 and TRBJ2-5; D is perhaps TRBD1 (5 bases). The end of the DNA is better explained by TRBJ2-7, so the J call may be wrong. The germline CDR1 and CDR2 sequences are GTSNPN and SVGIG (reference sequence). The CDR3 length is 12 residues. CDR3 DNA: TGTGCCTGGAGTAGGGGATCCTACGAGCAGTACTTC. It is translated as CAWSRGSYEQYF.

The rearrangement joins TRBV7-2 to TRBJ1-1; D call uncertain. V shed 7 bases and J shed 1 base, with 16 bases lying between them. This CDR3 is 15 amino acids long. Germline lookup yields CDR1 SGHTA and CDR2 FQGNSA. CDR3 bases: TGTGCCAGCACCCTGCTAGGCAGCTCGAACACTGAAGCTTTCTTT. Its translation is CASTLLGSSNTEAFF.

This clone was seen a single time. The chain links TRBV6-6 to TRBJ1-5; perhaps TRBD1 as D (6 bases). The CDR3 contains 13 residues. The V gene's germline CDR1 is MNHNY and CDR2 SVGAGI (reference sequence). V was clipped by 8 bases and J by 3 bases, with 11 bases between them. The chain's CDR3 is CASLRGNNQPQHF. For the CDR3, the DNA is TGTGCCAGCCTGAGGGGGAACAATCAGCCCCAGCATTTT.

The genes are TRBV2 and TRBJ1-1; D gene ambiguous. The V gene lost 6 bases and the J gene lost 0 bases, with 11 bases spanning the gap. The germline CDR1 and CDR2 sequences are SNHLY and FYNNEI. The CDR3 spans 14 residues. CDR3 region: CASSSLSMNTEAFF. CDR3 nucleotide sequence: TGTGCCAGCAGCTCGCTGAGTATGAACACTGAAGCTTTCTTT.

The DNA for the CDR3 is TGCGCCAGCAGCTTCCAAGGGGTGGGGGCTTTCTTT. Amino acid sequence: CASSFQGVGAFF. The V and J genes are TRBV5-1 and TRBJ1-1; the D gene is possibly TRBD1 (5 bases). This CDR3 is built from 12 residues. Between the trimmed V and J ends, which lost 2 bases and 11 bases, there was a span of 13 bases. Germline loops: CDR1 SGHRS, CDR2 YFSETQ.

The chain couples TRBV7-2 to TRBJ2-2; a possible D gene is TRBD2 (5 bases). V gave up 1 base and J gave up 5 bases, with 14 bases separating them. CDR3 length: 16 amino acids. CDR1 is SGHTA, CDR2 FQGNSA, per germline. CDR3 protein: CASSLGSGSSTGELFF. CDR3 bases: TGTGCCAGCAGCTTAGGAAGTGGGAGTAGTACCGGGGAGCTGTTTTTT.

CDR3 amino acids: CASSSGTSSYNEQFF. CDR3 DNA: TGTGCCAGCAGTTCGGGGACTAGCAGCTACAATGAGCAGTTCTTC. V is TRBV11-2 and J is TRBJ2-1, with TRBD2 matching 9 bases. Looked up from germline, CDR1 is SGHAT and CDR2 is FQNNGV. With V trimmed by 6 bases and J by 3 bases, 6 bases remained unmatched. This CDR3 is 15 amino acids long.

This chain uses TRBV27 with TRBJ2-1; D is undetermined. V lost 5 bases, J lost 3 bases, and 11 bases lay in between. The CDR3 has 14 residues. Per the germline V gene, CDR1 is MNHEY and CDR2 is SMNVEV (reference sequence). CDR3 amino acids: CASSPQGYYNEQFF. CDR3 bases: TGTGCCAGCAGTCCCCAAGGGTACTACAATGAGCAGTTCTTC.

The V gene is TRBV6-1, the J gene TRBJ2-3; 10 nucleotides match TRBD2. From germline, CDR1 is MNHNS and CDR2 SASEGT. Losses at the gene ends were 7 bases for V and 3 bases for J; bases not matched to a gene: 7. This CDR3 is built from 15 residues. CDR3 DNA: TGTGCCAGCATCGCTAGCGGGAGCAGGACAGATACGCAGTATTTT. Translated, it gives CASIASGSRTDTQYF.

The chain joins TRBV19 to TRBJ1-3; 9 bases line up with TRBD1. The J segment lost 0 bases and the V segment lost 5 bases, leaving 8 bases of the junction unmatched. CDR3 length: 17 amino acids. CDR1 is LNHDA, CDR2 SQIVND, per germline (reference sequence). The chain's CDR3 is CASSSGQGMTSGNTIYF. The DNA for the CDR3 is TGTGCCAGTAGTTCGGGACAGGGTATGACCTCTGGAAACACCATATATTTT.

The genes are TRBV28 and TRBJ2-5; 7 bases map to TRBD1. The CDR3 totals 16 residues. The germline CDR1 and CDR2 sequences are MDHEN and SYDVKM. The V and J ends lost 4 bases and 2 bases, in that order; junction bases with no gene match: 10. The CDR3, as DNA: TGTGCCAGCAGTTATCGTATCGGGACAGCGCAAGAGACCCAGTACTTC. It is translated as CASSYRIGTAQETQYF.

The chain is built from TRBV19 and TRBJ2-4; TRBD1 agrees at 8 bases. Germline-derived CDR1 and CDR2 are LNHDA and SQIVND (reference sequence). The V gene end was trimmed by 2 bases and the J gene end by 0 bases; junction bases not matched to a gene: 0. The CDR3 is 15 residues long. CDR3 residues: CASSIQGAAKNIQYF. For the CDR3, the DNA is TGTGCCAGTAGTATACAGGGGGCAGCCAAAAACATTCAGTACTTC. The complete variable domain, with remaining parts taken from reference TRBV19 and TRBJ2-4, reads DGGITQSPKYLFRKEGQNVTLSCEQNLNHDAMYWYRQDPGQGLRLIYYSQIVNDFQKGDIAEGYSVSREKKESFPLTVTSAQKNPTAFYLCASSIQGAAKNIQYFGAGTRLSVL.

J is TRBJ1-2 and V is TRBV7-2, with a weak D call TRBD1 (5 bases). This CDR3 region has 12 residues. The V end lost 4 bases, the J end lost 6 bases, and 9 bases lay between the germline ends. CDR1 and CDR2 from the germline V gene are SGHTA and FQGNSA. This CDR3 reads CASSYGTHGYTF. The CDR3 DNA reads as TGTGCCAGCAGCTACGGGACCCATGGCTACACCTTC.

The genes are TRBV4-2 and TRBJ2-1; D is unresolved. V lost 1 base and J 0 bases, leaving 13 bases between the germline ends. This CDR3 is 17 amino acids long. Germline V gene data show CDR1 as LGHNA and CDR2 as YNFKEQ. The CDR3 region is CASSQVAGYGSYNEQFF. CDR3 DNA: TGTGCCAGCAGCCAAGTGGCCGGGTACGGCTCCTACAATGAGCAGTTCTTC.

This chain joins TRBV4-1 and TRBJ2-3; TRBD2 matches 8 bases. Germline CDR1 MGHRA, CDR2 YSYEKL. Trimming took 0 bases from V and 9 from J; bases not matched to a gene: 14. The CDR3 is made up of 17 amino acids. DNA of the CDR3: TGCGCCAGCAGCCAAGATACAGCGGGGGTCCTCATGGGGACGCAGTATTTT. Encoded protein: CASSQDTAGVLMGTQYF.